This T cell receptor (beta chain) was sequenced during a study of blood T cell repertoires in COVID-19. Background on the study: COVID-19 samples from acute and convalescent phases originated in the United States, Italy and Spain.

Produced via immunoSEQ multiplex PCR; TCRdb's table is partial and in-frame only. The table has a few hundred thousand clones, roughly nine tenths seen once. This clone was counted once. Participant ages covered about 18 to 90 years across some 25 US areas. Each recovered donor of Cohort 3 presented with two negative PCRs, clearance, or symptom resolution. Unmatched junction bases numbered 8, after V lost 9 bases and J lost 2 bases. The CDR3 is 15 amino acids. CDR1 SNHLY and CDR2 FYNNEI come from the germline V gene. The sequenced sample consisted of PBMCs or T cells enriched from blood (not recorded which). This chain uses TRBV2 with TRBJ2-7; 12 bases agree with TRBD2. This receptor was identified in a woman in her sixties or seventies who had recovered from COVID-19. The CDR3 DNA sequence: TGTGCCAGAGCTAGCGGGGGGGCCGGGACCTACGAGCAGTACTTC. It codes for CARASGGAGTYEQYF.